This T cell receptor beta chain was sequenced during a study of cytomegalovirus exposure and HLA in healthy donors. Sequencing used immunoSEQ multiplex PCR; TCRdb keeps in-frame clones, though not all of them. Seen here are under 95,000 clones, 90% to 95% observed once, and the top ten hold more than 2%. The sequence came from a woman under 30 in good health and CMV-seronegative. The source material was PBMCs.

The CDR3 DNA is TGTGCCAGCTCACTACCGAGGGACAACCAAGAGACCCAGTACTTC. This translates into CASSLPRDNQETQYF. This chain connects TRBV18 to TRBJ2-5, with D possibly matching TRBD1 (6 bases). Germline loops: CDR1 KGHSH, CDR2 LQKENI. The V end was cut by 4 bases, the J end by 0 bases, with 12 bases between. The CDR3 extends over 15 amino acids. Based on the CDR3 plus reference TRBV18 and TRBJ2-5, the full variable domain is NAGVMQNPRHLVRRRGQEARLRCSPMKGHSHVYWYRQLPEEGLKFMVYLQKENIIDESGMPKERFSAEFPKEGPSILRIQQVVRGDSAAYFCASSLPRDNQETQYFGPGTRLLVL.